This TCR beta chain comes out of a study of T cell clones after liver transplantation. Profiling relied on immunoSEQ multiplex PCR, and the TCRdb table lists in-frame clones only, not all of them. The sample carries some 57,000 clones, about 70% recorded once. CDR1 MDHEN and CDR2 SYDVKM come from the germline V gene. The V and J ends lost 6 bases and 6 bases, in that order; junction bases with no gene match: 9. The CDR3 extends over 15 amino acids. The chain links TRBV28 to TRBJ2-1; 9 positions match TRBD2. The starting material was CD4+ T cells from blood, obtained at the 22-month timepoint. This clonotype was obtained from a human patient who received a liver transplant. A subset of T cells may come from the graft donor. The CDR3 here is CASSQTSGRINEQFF. CDR3 sequence (DNA): TGTGCCAGCAGCCAAACTAGCGGGCGGATCAATGAGCAGTTCTTC.